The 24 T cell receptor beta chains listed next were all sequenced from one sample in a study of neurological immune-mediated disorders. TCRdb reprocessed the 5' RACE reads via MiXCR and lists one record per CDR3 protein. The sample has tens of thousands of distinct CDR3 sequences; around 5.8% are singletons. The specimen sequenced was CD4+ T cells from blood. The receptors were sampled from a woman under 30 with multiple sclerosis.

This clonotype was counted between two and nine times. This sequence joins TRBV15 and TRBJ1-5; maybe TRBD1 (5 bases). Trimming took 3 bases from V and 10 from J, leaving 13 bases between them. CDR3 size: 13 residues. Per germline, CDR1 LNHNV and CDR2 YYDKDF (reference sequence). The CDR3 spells CATSSGTPHPQHF. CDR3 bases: TGTGCCACCAGCAGCGGGACTCCGCATCCCCAGCATTTT.

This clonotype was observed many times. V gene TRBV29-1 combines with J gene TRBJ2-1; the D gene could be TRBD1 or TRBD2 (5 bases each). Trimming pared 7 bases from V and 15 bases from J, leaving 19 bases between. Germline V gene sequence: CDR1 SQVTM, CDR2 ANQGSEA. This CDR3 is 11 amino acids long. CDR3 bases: TGCAGCGCAGAGGCCCGGGACCGGGGGTTCTTC. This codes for CSAEARDRGFF.

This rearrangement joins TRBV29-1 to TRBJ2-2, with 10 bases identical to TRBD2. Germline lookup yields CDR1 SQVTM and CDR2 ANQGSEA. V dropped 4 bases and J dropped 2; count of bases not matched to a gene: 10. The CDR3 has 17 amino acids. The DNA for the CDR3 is TGCAGCGTTGGGCTAGCGGGGGAGAATTATAACACCGGGGAGCTGTTTTTT. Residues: CSVGLAGENYNTGELFF.

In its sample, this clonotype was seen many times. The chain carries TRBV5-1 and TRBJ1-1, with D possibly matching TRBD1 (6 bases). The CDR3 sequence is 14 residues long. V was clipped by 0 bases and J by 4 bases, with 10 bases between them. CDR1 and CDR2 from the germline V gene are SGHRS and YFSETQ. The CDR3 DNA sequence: TGCGCCAGCAGCTTGGGTACAGGGTTCACTGAAGCTTTCTTT. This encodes CASSLGTGFTEAFF. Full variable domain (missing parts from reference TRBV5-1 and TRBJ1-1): KAGVTQTPRYLIKTRGQQVTLSCSPISGHRSVSWYQQTPGQGLQFLFEYFSETQRNKGNFPGRFSGRQFSNSRSEMNVSTLELGDSALYLCASSLGTGFTEAFFGQGTRLTVV.

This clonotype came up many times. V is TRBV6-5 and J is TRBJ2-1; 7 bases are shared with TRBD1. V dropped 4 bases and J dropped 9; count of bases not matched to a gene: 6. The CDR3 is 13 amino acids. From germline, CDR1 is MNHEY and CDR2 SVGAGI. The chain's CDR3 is CASSSGQFSEQFF. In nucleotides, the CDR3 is TGTGCCAGCAGTTCGGGACAGTTTTCTGAGCAGTTCTTC.

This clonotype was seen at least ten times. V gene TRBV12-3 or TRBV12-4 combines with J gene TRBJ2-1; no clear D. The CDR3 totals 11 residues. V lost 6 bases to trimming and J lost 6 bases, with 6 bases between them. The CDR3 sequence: CASRATNEQFF. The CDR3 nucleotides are TGTGCCAGCAGGGCTACCAATGAGCAGTTCTTC.

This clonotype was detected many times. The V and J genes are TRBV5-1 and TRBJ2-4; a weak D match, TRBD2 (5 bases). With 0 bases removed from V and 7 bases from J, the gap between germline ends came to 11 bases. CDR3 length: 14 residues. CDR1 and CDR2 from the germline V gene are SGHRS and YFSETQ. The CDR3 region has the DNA TGCGCCAGCAGCTTGGACGCCTCGGGGAACATTCAGTACTTC. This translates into CASSLDASGNIQYF.

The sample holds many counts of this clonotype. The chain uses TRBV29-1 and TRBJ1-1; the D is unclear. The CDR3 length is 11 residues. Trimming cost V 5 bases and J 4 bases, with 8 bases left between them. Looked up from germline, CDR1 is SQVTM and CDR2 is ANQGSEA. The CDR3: CSVWRLTEAFF. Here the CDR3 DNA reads TGCAGCGTTTGGAGGCTCACTGAAGCTTTCTTT.

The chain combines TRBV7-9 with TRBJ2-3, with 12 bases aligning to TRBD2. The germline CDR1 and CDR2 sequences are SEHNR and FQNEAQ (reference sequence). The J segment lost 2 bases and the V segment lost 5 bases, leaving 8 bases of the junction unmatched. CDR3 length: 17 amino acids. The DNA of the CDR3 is TGTGCCAGCAGCCCTAGACTAGCGGGAGAGGACACAGATACGCAGTATTTT. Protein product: CASSPRLAGEDTDTQYF. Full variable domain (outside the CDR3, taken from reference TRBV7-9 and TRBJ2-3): DTGVSQNPRHKITKRGQNVTFRCDPISEHNRLYWYRQTLGQGPEFLTYFQNEAQLEKSRLLSDRFSAERPKGSFSTLEIQRTEQGDSAMYLCASSPRLAGEDTDTQYFGPGTRLTVL.

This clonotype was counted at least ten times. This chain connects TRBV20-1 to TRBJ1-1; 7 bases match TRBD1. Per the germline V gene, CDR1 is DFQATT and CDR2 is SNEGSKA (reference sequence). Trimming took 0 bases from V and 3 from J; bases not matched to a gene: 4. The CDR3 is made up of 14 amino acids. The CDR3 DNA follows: TGCAGTGCTAGAGACCAGGGGGTAGACACTGAAGCTTTCTTT. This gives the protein CSARDQGVDTEAFF.

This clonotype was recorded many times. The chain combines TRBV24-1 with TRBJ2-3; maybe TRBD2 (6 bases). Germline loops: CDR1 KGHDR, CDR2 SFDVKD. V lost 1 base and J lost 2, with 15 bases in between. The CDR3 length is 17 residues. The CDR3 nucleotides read TGTGCCACCAGTGATTTCCTTAGCGGAGGGGTCACAGATACGCAGTATTTT. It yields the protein CATSDFLSGGVTDTQYF.

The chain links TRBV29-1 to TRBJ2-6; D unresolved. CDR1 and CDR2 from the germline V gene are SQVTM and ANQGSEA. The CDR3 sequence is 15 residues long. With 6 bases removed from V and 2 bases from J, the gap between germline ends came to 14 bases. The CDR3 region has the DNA TGCAGCGTCACACAAGAAAAGGCTGGGGCCAACGTCCTGACTTTC. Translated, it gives CSVTQEKAGANVLTF.

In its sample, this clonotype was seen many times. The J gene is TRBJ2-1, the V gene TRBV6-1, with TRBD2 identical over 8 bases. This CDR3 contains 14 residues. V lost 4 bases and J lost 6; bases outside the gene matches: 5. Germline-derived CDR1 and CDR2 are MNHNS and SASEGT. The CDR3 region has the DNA TGTGCCAGCAGTGGGACTAGCCGGTCCAATGAGCAGTTCTTC. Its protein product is CASSGTSRSNEQFF.

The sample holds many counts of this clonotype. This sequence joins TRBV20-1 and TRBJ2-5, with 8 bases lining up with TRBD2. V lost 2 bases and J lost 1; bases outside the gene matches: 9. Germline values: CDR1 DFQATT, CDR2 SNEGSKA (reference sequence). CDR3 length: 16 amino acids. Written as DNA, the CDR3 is TGCAGTGCTAGACGGGGGGGTCTAGCGGCCCAAGAGACCCAGTACTTC. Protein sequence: CSARRGGLAAQETQYF.

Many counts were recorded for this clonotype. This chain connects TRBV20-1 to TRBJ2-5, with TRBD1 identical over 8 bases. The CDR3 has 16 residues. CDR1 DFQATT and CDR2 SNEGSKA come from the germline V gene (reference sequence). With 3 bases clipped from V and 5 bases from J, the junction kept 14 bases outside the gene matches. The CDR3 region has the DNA TGCAGTGCTAGGGAGACAGGGGCGAGGGGGAGGGAGACCCAGTACTTC. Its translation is CSARETGARGRETQYF.

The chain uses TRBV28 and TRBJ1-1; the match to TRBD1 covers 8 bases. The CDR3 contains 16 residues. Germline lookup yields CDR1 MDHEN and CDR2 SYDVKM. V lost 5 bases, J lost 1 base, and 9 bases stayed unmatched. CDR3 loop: CASSLSRGRTNTEAFF. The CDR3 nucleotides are TGTGCCAGCAGTCTCTCCAGGGGGCGGACGAACACTGAAGCTTTCTTT.

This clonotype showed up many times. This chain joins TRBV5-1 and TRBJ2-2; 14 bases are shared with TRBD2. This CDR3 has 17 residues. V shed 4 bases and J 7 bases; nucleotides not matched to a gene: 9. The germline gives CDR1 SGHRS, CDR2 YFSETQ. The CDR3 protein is CASSPEGLAGEFGELFF. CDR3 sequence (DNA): TGCGCCAGCAGCCCGGAGGGACTAGCGGGAGAATTCGGGGAGCTGTTTTTT.

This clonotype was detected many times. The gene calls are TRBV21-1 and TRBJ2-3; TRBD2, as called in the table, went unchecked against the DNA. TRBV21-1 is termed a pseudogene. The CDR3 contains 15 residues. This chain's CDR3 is CASSLSQRRTDTQYF. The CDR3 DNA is TGTGCCAGCAGCCTCTCCCAGCGGCGCACAGATACGCAGTATTTT.

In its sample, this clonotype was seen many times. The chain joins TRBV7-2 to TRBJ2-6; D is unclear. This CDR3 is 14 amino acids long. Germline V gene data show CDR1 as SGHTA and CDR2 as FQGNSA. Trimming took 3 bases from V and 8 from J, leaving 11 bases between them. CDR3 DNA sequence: TGTGCCAGCAGCTTGGACCCATCCCCCAACGTCCTGACTTTC. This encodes CASSLDPSPNVLTF.

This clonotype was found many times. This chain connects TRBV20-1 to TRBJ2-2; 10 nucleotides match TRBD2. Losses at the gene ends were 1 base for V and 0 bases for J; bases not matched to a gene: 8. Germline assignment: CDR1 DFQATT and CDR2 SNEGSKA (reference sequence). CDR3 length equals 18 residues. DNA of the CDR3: TGCAGTGCTAGAGGAGGTAGCGGGAGGTTCGCGAACACCGGGGAGCTGTTTTTT. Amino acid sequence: CSARGGSGRFANTGELFF.

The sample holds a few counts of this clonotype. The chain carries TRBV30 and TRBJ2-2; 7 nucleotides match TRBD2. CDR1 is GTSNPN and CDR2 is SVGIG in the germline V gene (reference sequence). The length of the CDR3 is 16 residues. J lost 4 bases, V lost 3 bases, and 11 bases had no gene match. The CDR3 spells CAWSGIGTGGTGELFF. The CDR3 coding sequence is TGTGCCTGGAGCGGGATTGGGACGGGAGGCACCGGGGAGCTGTTTTTT.

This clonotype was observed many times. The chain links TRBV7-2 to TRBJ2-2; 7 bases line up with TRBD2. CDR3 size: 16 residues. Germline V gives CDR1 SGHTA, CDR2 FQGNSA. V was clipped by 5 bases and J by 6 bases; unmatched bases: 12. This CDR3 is CASSAPIWGGAGELFF. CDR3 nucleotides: TGTGCCAGCAGCGCACCGATATGGGGGGGGGCCGGGGAGCTGTTTTTT.

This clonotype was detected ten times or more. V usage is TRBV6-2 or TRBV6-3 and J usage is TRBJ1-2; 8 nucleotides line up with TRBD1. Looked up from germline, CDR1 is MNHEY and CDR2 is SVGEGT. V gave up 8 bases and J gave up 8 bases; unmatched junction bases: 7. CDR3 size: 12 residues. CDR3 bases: TGTGCCAGCCGGACAGGGCCCTTGGGCTACACCTTC. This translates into CASRTGPLGYTF.

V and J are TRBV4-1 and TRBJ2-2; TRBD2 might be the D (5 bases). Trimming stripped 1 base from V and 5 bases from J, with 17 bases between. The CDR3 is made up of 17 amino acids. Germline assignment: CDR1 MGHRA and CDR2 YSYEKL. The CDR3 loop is CASSQGPPTGKTGELFF. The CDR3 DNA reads TGCGCCAGCAGCCAAGGCCCCCCGACCGGGAAGACCGGGGAGCTGTTTTTT.